This note documents a single T cell receptor (beta chain) sequence. Germline-derived CDR1 and CDR2 are GTSNPN and SVGIG (reference sequence). V lost 4 bases and J 5 bases, leaving 15 bases between the germline ends. The CDR3 runs 13 residues. Generated by immunoSEQ multiplex PCR, the TCRdb table keeps only in-frame clones and is missing some. The sample comprises around 99,000 clones, 80% to 95% of which are singletons, and about 8.3% rests with the top ten. The record originates from a study of T cell responses to AZD1222 COVID-19 vaccine. This clonotype originated in an adult who received the AZD1222 COVID-19 vaccine. Here the sequenced sample was peripheral blood, taken 28 days after the second AZD1222 dose. The chain employs TRBV30 and TRBJ2-7; perhaps D is TRBD1 or TRBD2 (6 bases each). The CDR3 sequence is CAWIGSGGDEQYF. CDR3 DNA: TGTGCCTGGATAGGTTCCGGGGGCGACGAGCAGTACTTC.